This T cell receptor beta chain was profiled in a study of T cells in Graves' hyperthyroidism and ophthalmopathy. Clinical symptoms, serum thyroxine, TRAb, thyroid ultrasound and orbital computed tomography established diagnosis. The V end lost 6 bases, the J end lost 2 bases, and 16 bases lay between the germline ends. The CDR3 loop spans 15 amino acids. Germline CDR1 MNHEY, CDR2 SVGEGT. RNA transcripts were the template for amplifying TCR beta CDR3 regions. HTBI primers were the set used in a first-round RT-PCR of the TCR CDR3. Via MiXCR, TCRdb re-called the multiplex PCR reads, giving one row per CDR3 protein. Of about 250,000 distinct CDR3 sequences in the sample, over 20% were seen once.

V is TRBV6-2 or TRBV6-3 and J is TRBJ2-5; D is uncertain. Sequencing input: blood. This TCR was sampled from a woman between 40 and 50 years old with Graves' ophthalmopathy. The CDR3 spells CASSNTFGAQETQYF. DNA for the CDR3: TGTGCCAGCAGCAACACTTTCGGAGCGCAAGAGACCCAGTACTTC.